The following is a T cell receptor beta chain sequence with its context. The data belong to a study of OX40 agonist ivuxolimab in advanced cancers. Sequencing used immunoSEQ multiplex PCR; TCRdb keeps in-frame clones, though not all of them. The profile covers tens of thousands of clones, with about 89% appearing a single time and around 0.54% taken by the ten largest. The germline gives CDR1 SNHLY, CDR2 FYNNEI. This CDR3 region has 17 residues. The trim removed 5 bases at V and 8 bases at J, leaving 18 bases unmatched. The receptor was isolated from an adult with an advanced solid tumor such as melanoma, head and neck, liver or kidney cancer. The chain is built from TRBV2 and TRBJ2-3; 8 nucleotides line up with TRBD2. This sample comprised CD4+ or CD8+ T cells sorted from blood, obtained in a trial of the OX40 agonist ivuxolimab. DNA of the CDR3: TGTGCCAGCAGTCTCTCCGGACTAGCTCTATGGAGCGGTACGCAGTATTTT. Protein: CASSLSGLALWSGTQYF.